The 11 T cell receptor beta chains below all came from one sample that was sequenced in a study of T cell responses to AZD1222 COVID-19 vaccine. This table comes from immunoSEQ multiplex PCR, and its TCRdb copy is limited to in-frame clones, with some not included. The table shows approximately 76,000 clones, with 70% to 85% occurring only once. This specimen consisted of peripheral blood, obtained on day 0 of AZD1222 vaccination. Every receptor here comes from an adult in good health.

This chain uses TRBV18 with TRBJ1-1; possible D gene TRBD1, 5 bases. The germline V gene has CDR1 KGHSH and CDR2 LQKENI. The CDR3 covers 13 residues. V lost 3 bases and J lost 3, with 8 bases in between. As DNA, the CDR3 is TGTGCCAGCTCACCGGGGACCGACACTGAAGCTTTCTTT. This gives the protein CASSPGTDTEAFF.

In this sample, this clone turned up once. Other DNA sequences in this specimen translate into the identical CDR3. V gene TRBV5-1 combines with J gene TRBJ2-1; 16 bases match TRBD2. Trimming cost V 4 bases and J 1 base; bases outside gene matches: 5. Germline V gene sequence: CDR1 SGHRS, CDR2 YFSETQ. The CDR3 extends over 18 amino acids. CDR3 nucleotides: TGCGCCAGCAGCCCGGGACTAGCGGGAGGGCGGTCCTACAATGAGCAGTTCTTC. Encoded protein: CASSPGLAGGRSYNEQFF.

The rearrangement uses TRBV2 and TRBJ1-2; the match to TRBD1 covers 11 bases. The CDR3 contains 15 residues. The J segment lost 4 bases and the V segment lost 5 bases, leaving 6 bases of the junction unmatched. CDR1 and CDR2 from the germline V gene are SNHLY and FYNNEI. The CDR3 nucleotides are TGTGCCAGCAGTTCGGACAGGGGGCGCGCCTATGGCTACACCTTC. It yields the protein CASSSDRGRAYGYTF.

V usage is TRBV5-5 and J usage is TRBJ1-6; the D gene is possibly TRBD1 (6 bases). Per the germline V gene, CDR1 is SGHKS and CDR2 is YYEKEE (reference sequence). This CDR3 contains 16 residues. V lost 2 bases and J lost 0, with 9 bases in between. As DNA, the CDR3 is TGTGCCAGCAGCTTATTGGACAGCTCCTATAATTCACCCCTCCACTTT. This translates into CASSLLDSSYNSPLHF.

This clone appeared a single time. The CDR3 sequence is CASSSLDRGDDTGELFF. CDR3 DNA: TGTGCCAGCAGCTCCCTCGACAGGGGAGACGACACCGGGGAGCTGTTTTTT. The rearrangement joins TRBV7-3 to TRBJ2-2; 8 nucleotides agree with TRBD1. J gave up 3 bases and V 4 bases, and 10 bases lay outside the gene matches. CDR3 length: 17 amino acids. The germline V gene has CDR1 SGHTA and CDR2 FQGTGA.

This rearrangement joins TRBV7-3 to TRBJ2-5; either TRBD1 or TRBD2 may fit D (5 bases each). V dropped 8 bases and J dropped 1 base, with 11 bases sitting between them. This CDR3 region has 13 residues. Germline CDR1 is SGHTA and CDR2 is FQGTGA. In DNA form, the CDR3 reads TGTGCCAGCGGTCGGGGCCCCCAAGAGACCCAGTACTTC. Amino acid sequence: CASGRGPQETQYF.

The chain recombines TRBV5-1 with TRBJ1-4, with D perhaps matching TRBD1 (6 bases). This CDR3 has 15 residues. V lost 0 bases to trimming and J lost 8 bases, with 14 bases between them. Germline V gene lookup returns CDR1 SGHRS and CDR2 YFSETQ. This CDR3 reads CASSLEGRGGEKLFF. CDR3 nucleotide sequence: TGCGCCAGCAGCTTGGAGGGCAGGGGAGGAGAAAAACTGTTTTTT.

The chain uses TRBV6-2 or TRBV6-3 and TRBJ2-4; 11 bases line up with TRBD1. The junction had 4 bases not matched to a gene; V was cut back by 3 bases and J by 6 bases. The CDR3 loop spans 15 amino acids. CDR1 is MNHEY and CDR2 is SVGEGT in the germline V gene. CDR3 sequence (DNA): TGTGCCAGCAGTTATCGGGACAGGGGGAGAAACATTCAGTACTTC. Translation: CASSYRDRGRNIQYF.

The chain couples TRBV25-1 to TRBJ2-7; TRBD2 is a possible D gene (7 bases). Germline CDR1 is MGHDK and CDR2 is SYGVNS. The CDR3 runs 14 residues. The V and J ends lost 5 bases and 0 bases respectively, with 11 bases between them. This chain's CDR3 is CASSRRGGSYEQYF. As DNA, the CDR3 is TGTGCCAGCAGTCGGAGGGGGGGCTCCTACGAGCAGTACTTC.

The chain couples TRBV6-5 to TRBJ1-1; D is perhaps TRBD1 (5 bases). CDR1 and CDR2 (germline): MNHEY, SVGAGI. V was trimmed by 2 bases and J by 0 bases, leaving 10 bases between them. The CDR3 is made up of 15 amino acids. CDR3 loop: CASSYGRGLNTEAFF. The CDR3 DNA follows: TGTGCCAGCAGTTACGGTCGGGGGTTGAACACTGAAGCTTTCTTT.

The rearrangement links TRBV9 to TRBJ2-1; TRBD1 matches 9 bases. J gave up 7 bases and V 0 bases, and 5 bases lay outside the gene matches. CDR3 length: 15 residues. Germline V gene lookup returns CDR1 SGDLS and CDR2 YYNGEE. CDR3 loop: CASSVAGQGPNEQFF. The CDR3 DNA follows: TGTGCCAGCAGCGTAGCGGGACAGGGACCTAATGAGCAGTTCTTC.